This T cell receptor (beta chain) stems from a study of blood T cell repertoires in COVID-19. This clone was observed once. The length of the CDR3 is 13 residues. J lost 12 bases, V lost 11 bases, and 12 bases had no gene match. CDR1 and CDR2 from the germline V gene are MNHEY and SVGAGI. Assay used: immunoSEQ multiplex PCR; TCRdb lists only in-frame clones, some missing. The table has 40,000 or so clones, around 81% seen once. The sequencing sample was made of peripheral blood. V gene TRBV6-5 combines with J gene TRBJ1-6, with TRBD1 matching 8 bases. This clonotype was sampled from a man aged 50 to 59 with active COVID-19. The CDR3, as DNA: TGTGCCGCCCAATCAGGGGGCGCGGGACCCCTCCACTTT. This sequence encodes CAAQSGGAGPLHF.